The rows below give T cell receptor beta chains drawn from one sample of a study of blood T cell repertoires in COVID-19. Sequencing used immunoSEQ multiplex PCR; TCRdb keeps in-frame clones, though not all of them. The table records approximately 100,000 clones, less than 85% of them present only once. Sequencing was carried out using peripheral blood. The source is an older woman with acute or convalescent COVID-19. The CDR3 runs from the conserved cysteine through the conserved F or W. A D gene is named only where the DNA matches it firmly. A row's size may be missing; if present it is once, few, many or a size class.

J	V	size	D	CDR3	DNA
TRBJ1-2	TRBV6-5	NA	TRBD1	CASNRGQGVGYTF	TGTGCCAGCAACCGGGGACAGGGGGTTGGCTACACCTTC
TRBJ2-2	TRBV5-6	NA	NA	CASSPRVTGELFF	TGTGCCAGCAGCCCCAGGGTTACCGGGGAGCTGTTTTTT
TRBJ1-2	TRBV19	NA	TRBD1	CASRTTGGDGYTF	TGTGCCAGTAGGACAACAGGGGGCGACGGCTACACCTTC
TRBJ2-5	TRBV5-1	NA	NA	CASSGGAGETQYF	TGCGCCAGCAGTGGGGGGGCCGGGGAGACCCAGTACTTC
TRBJ1-5	TRBV12-3/TRBV12-4	NA	NA	CASSYRGNQPQHF	TGTGCCAGCAGTTACAGGGGCAATCAGCCCCAGCATTTT
TRBJ2-2	TRBV11-3	once	NA	CASSSGSNTGELFF	TGTGCCAGCAGCTCCGGGTCAAACACCGGGGAGCTGTTTTTT
TRBJ1-6	TRBV30	few	NA	CAWSRPTSSYNSPLHF	TGTGCCTGGAGTCGCCCGACATCCTCCTATAATTCACCCCTCCACTTT
TRBJ2-7	TRBV6-5	NA	NA	CASRPQRRRYEQYF	TGTGCCAGCAGGCCACAGAGACGCCGCTACGAGCAGTACTTC
TRBJ2-1	TRBV3-1/TRBV3-2	once	TRBD1	CASRRTSGGFYNEQFF	TGTGCCAGCAGACGAACCTCAGGGGGCTTCTACAATGAGCAGTTCTTC
TRBJ2-5	TRBV13	once	NA	CASSSRVGQETQYF	TGTGCCAGCAGCTCCAGGGTGGGCCAAGAGACCCAGTACTTC
TRBJ1-1	TRBV7-6	NA	NA	CASSLEQIMNTEAFF	TGTGCCAGCAGCTTAGAGCAAATCATGAACACTGAAGCTTTCTTT
TRBJ2-2	TRBV6-5	NA	NA	CASNLRRVNTGELFF	TGTGCCAGCAACCTCCGGAGGGTGAACACCGGGGAGCTGTTTTTT
TRBJ2-7	TRBV7-9	NA	TRBD1	CASSFVQGVYEQYF	TGTGCCAGCAGCTTTGTACAGGGGGTGTACGAGCAGTACTTC
TRBJ2-3	TRBV7-2	NA	TRBD2	CASSSGLAGVDTQYF	TGTGCCAGCAGCTCGGGACTAGCGGGGGTAGATACGCAGTATTTT
TRBJ2-5	TRBV28	NA	TRBD1	CASSPGGIVETQYF	TGTGCCAGCAGCCCAGGGGGCATTGTAGAGACCCAGTACTTC
TRBJ1-5	TRBV29-1	NA	TRBD1	CSPKDRGNQPQHF	TGCAGCCCAAAGGACAGGGGCAATCAGCCCCAGCATTTT